These 6 T cell receptor beta chains share one sample of origin, sequenced in a study of response to subunit inactivated influenza vaccine. TCRdb reanalysed the RT-PCR reads using MiXCR and keeps one entry per CDR3 protein. The sample consists of roughly 160,000 distinct CDR3 sequences, approximately 11% of them appearing once. Sequencing was performed on non-naive T cells sorted from PBMCs, taken about 6 weeks after vaccination. The receptors derive from a man over 45 who received an inactivated influenza vaccine.

This clonotype was counted ten times or more. The chain joins TRBV20-1 to TRBJ2-5; 9 bases align to TRBD2. Germline lookup yields CDR1 DFQATT and CDR2 SNEGSKA (reference sequence). V lost 6 bases and J lost 5; bases outside the gene matches: 10. This CDR3 spans 14 amino acids. CDR3 sequence (DNA): TGCAGTGCACCTAGCGGGGTTTTGCGGGAGACCCAGTACTTC. It encodes CSAPSGVLRETQYF.

This clonotype was detected a few times. This chain links TRBV20-1 with TRBJ1-3; 9 bases map to TRBD1. Germline trimming cut 6 bases from V and 0 bases from J; bases unmatched to any gene: 3. The CDR3 has 14 residues. CDR1 is DFQATT, CDR2 SNEGSKA, per germline (reference sequence). CDR3: CSARQGGSGNTIYF. The CDR3 DNA follows: TGCAGTGCCAGACAGGGGGGCTCTGGAAACACCATATATTTT.

This clonotype showed up just a few times. A read error may be the cause here, since a much bigger clone is one base away. V and J are TRBV5-1 and TRBJ1-1, with D unresolved. Trimming shortened V by 3 bases and J by 1 base, and 4 bases separated the two germline ends. In germline, CDR1 is SGHRS, CDR2 YFSETQ. This CDR3 is 12 amino acids long. CDR3 coding DNA: TGCGCCAGCAGCTCGGGGAACACTGAAGCTTTCTTT. Translating it yields CASSSGNTEAFF.

The gene calls are TRBV2 and TRBJ2-7, with 9 bases that match TRBD1. V lost 6 bases and J lost 3; bases outside the gene matches: 6. In germline, CDR1 is SNHLY, CDR2 FYNNEI. This CDR3 has 14 residues. CDR3 in amino acids: CASSFLGQGYEQYF. Here the CDR3 DNA reads TGTGCCAGCAGCTTTCTGGGACAGGGCTACGAGCAGTACTTC.

The chain links TRBV12-3 or TRBV12-4 to TRBJ1-5, with a possible D match to TRBD1 (5 bases). V lost 5 bases and J lost 6, with 17 bases in between. The CDR3 is 15 residues long. The CDR3 nucleotides are TGTGCCAGCAGTGCTTCCGGGACCAATGGTCAGCCCCAGCATTTT. It codes for CASSASGTNGQPQHF.

The table lists this clonotype with a count of one. This sequence joins TRBV9 and TRBJ2-6; TRBD1 agrees at 8 bases. CDR3 length: 21 residues. Per the germline V gene, CDR1 is SGDLS and CDR2 is YYNGEE. V gave up 3 bases and J gave up 2 bases; unmatched junction bases: 19. The CDR3 nucleotides read TGTGCCAGCAGCGCAGAAGGAGGACCGGGAGACAGGGGTGCTGGGGCCAACGTCCTGACTTTC. As protein: CASSAEGGPGDRGAGANVLTF.